Listed here is a single T cell receptor beta chain. Its target is not known. This specimen comes from a study of long-term antiretroviral therapy in people with HIV. Whole-study findings and limits: Possibly under older ART regimens, blood was drawn between about 2004 and 2017. Versus controls, repertoires in people with HIV had narrower CDR3 length ranges.

Each HIV-infected participant was given treatment in the United States. V lost 1 base and J lost 2, with 12 bases in between. Germline V CDR1 and CDR2: MNHNS, SASEGT. This CDR3 region has 15 residues. Version v3.0 of the immunoSEQ assay was performed at survey level. The study targeted roughly 35,000-50,000 T-cell genomes per sample in sequencing. The table came from immunoSEQ multiplex PCR; TCRdb's copy has only in-frame clones and leaves some out. The repertoire holds about 16,000 clones, with over 70% as singletons. The sequences come from unsorted PBMCs, collected 1.5 years before starting antiretroviral therapy. The chain has TRBV6-1 and TRBJ2-7; D is possibly TRBD2 (6 bases). The sequence was obtained from a woman aged 45 to 65 with HIV. The CDR3 reads CASSEVGTGAYEQYF. CDR3 nucleotide sequence: TGTGCCAGCAGTGAAGTGGGGACGGGGGCCTACGAGCAGTACTTC.